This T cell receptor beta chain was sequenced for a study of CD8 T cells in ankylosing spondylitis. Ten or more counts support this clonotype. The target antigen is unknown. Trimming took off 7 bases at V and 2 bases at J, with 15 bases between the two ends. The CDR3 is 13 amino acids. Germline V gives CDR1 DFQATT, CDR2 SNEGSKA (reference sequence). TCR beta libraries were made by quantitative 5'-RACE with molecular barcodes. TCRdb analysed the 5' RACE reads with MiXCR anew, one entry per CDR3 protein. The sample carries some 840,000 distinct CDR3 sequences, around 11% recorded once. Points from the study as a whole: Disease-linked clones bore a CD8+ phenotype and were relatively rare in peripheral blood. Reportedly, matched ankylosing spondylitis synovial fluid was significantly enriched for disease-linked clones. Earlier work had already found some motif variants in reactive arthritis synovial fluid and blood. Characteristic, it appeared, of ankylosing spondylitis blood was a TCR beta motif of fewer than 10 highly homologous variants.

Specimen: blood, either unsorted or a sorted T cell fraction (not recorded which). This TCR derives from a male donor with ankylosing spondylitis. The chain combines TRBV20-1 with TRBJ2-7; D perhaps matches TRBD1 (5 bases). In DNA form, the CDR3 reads TGCAGTGTGGCAGGGCAGGATCCCTACGAGCAGTACTTC. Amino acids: CSVAGQDPYEQYF.